One T cell receptor (beta chain) is described in this entry. These data belong to a study of blood T cell repertoires in COVID-19. Across the whole study: The United States, Italy and Spain supplied acute and convalescent COVID-19 samples. From T cells, B-cell-depleted T cells, or PBMCs came the material, which was cDNA or gDNA.

Methods used by the authors: Amplification of reference gene primers was used by the study to estimate nucleated cell counts. TCRdb's copy holds only in-frame clones and misses some; the assay was immunoSEQ multiplex PCR. V and J calls and clone size are given by that table; D and trimming were obtained from the DNA. The sample shows approximately 76,000 clones, around nine tenths of them seen only once. V lost 1 base to trimming and J lost 7 bases, with 14 bases between them. The CDR3 sequence is 15 residues long. Germline-derived CDR1 and CDR2 are SGDLS and YYNGEE. Sequencing was performed on peripheral blood. The sequence was obtained from a woman aged 60 to 75 with acute or convalescent COVID-19. The rearrangement joins TRBV9 to TRBJ2-2; D possibly corresponds to TRBD1 (6 bases). Here the CDR3 reads CASSVKQGPDGELFF. CDR3 in DNA: TGTGCCAGCAGCGTAAAGCAGGGGCCTGACGGGGAGCTGTTTTTT.